This T cell receptor beta chain was sequenced in a study of T cells in Graves' hyperthyroidism and ophthalmopathy. RNA transcripts gave rise to amplified TCR beta CDR3 regions. When the TCR CDR3 underwent first-round RT-PCR, the HTBI primer set was used. TCRdb reanalysed the multiplex PCR reads using MiXCR and keeps one entry per CDR3 protein. The data hold about 520,000 distinct CDR3 sequences, with less than 25% observed a single time. This clonotype was recorded at least ten times. The junction had 7 bases not matched to a gene; V was cut back by 6 bases and J by 1 base. This CDR3 comprises 16 residues.

The receptor was isolated from a man aged 18-30 years with Graves' hyperthyroidism. The sequencing sample was made of blood. The V and J genes are TRBV12-3 or TRBV12-4 and TRBJ2-2, with 8 bases that match TRBD1. This CDR3 reads CASSFGQGGNTGELFF. CDR3 DNA: TGTGCCAGCAGCTTTGGACAGGGAGGGAACACCGGGGAGCTGTTTTTT.